This TCR beta chain emerged from a study of cytomegalovirus exposure and HLA in healthy donors. General study points: Subsequent analysis of the 95 to 150 validation repertoires found a tendency for first-cohort TCR clusters to co-occur. Reported performance of the classifier showed diagnosis of cytomegalovirus status with high specificity and sensitivity. Researchers counted over 150 TCR beta chains as cytomegalovirus-associated.

In regard to this clone: No antigen is known for it.

Data came from immunoSEQ multiplex PCR; TCRdb stores just in-frame clones and leaves some out. The sample contains roughly 110,000 clones, 88% of which appear only once. The germline V gene encodes CDR1 LGHNA and CDR2 YSLEER. V shed 1 base and J 4 bases; nucleotides not matched to a gene: 6. This CDR3 region has 16 residues. The sample comprised PBMCs. The chain recombines TRBV4-3 with TRBJ1-2; 10 nucleotides line up with TRBD1. The clonotype was recovered from a woman aged 18-35 years in good health and CMV-seropositive. Here the CDR3 DNA reads TGCGCCAGCAGCCAAGGGGGGACAGGGGCACGCTATGGCTACACCTTC. Protein: CASSQGGTGARYGYTF.